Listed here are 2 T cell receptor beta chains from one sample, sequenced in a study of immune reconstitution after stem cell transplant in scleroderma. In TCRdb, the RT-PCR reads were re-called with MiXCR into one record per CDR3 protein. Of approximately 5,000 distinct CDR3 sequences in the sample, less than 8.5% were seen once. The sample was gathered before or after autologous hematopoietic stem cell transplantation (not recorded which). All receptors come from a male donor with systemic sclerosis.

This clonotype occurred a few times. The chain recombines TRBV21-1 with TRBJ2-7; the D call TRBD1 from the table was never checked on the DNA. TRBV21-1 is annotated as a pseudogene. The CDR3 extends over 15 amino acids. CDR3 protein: CASSRETGAYYEQYF. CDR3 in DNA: TGTGCCAGCAGCAGGGAGACAGGGGCCTATTACGAGCAGTACTTC.

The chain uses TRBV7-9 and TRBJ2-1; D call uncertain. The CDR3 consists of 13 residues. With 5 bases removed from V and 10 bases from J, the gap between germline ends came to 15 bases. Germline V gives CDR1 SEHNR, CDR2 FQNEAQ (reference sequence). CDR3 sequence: CASSHPPGYEQFF. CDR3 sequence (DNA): TGTGCCAGCAGCCACCCCCCGGGTTACGAGCAGTTCTTC.